This passage covers 2 T cell receptor beta chains from one sample sequenced in a study of T cell repertoires in cytomegalovirus infection. No antigen has been identified for these receptors. TCRdb redid the calling of the reads with MiXCR, one entry per CDR3 protein. The table records about 110,000 distinct CDR3 sequences, about 28% of them present only once. Sequenced material: CD8+ T cells from cultured PBMCs, taken from culture after CMV antigen stimulation. The receptors originated from a human donor in good health (CMV status not recorded). Some clones in this sample may be carry-over from other donors' samples.

The chain links TRBV12-3 or TRBV12-4 to TRBJ2-3; possible D gene TRBD1, 6 bases. Trimming cost V 6 bases and J 6 bases, with 16 bases left between them. The CDR3 is 14 residues long. This CDR3 reads CASSDRYHLDTQYF. CDR3 sequence (DNA): TGTGCCAGCAGCGACAGGTACCACCTGGATACGCAGTATTTT.

This clonotype was picked up many times. The gene calls are TRBV12-3 or TRBV12-4 and TRBJ2-1; 10 bases line up with TRBD2. V lost 5 bases and J lost 2; bases outside the gene matches: 3. There are 15 residues in the CDR3. CDR3 residues: CASSPSGGTYNEQFF. The CDR3, as DNA: TGTGCCAGCAGTCCTAGCGGGGGAACCTACAATGAGCAGTTCTTC.